This T cell receptor beta chain was obtained from a study of cytomegalovirus exposure and HLA in healthy donors. Study-level background: Researchers previously reported finding fewer than 120 million unique TCR beta sequences from 170 million or so T cells.

Researchers ran the PCR with 60 Vbeta and 13 Jbeta primers. Produced via immunoSEQ multiplex PCR; TCRdb's table is partial and in-frame only. This sample has 120,000 or so clones; about 73% occur once, and the top ten carry around 5.8%. Study-level results: The presence/absence work took it that sequencing depth was about the same across donors.

As concerns this clone: Its antigen is still unknown.

The receptor's source is a woman aged 40 to 55 in good health and CMV-seronegative. The source material was PBMCs.

In DNA form, the CDR3 reads TGTGCCAGCATTCAGGGCCTAGGTGCTAATTCACCCCTCCACTTT. Protein product: CASIQGLGANSPLHF. The chain carries TRBV2 and TRBJ1-6; tentative D call: TRBD1 (5 bases). The germline gives CDR1 SNHLY, CDR2 FYNNEI. Trimming removed 7 bases at V and 6 bases at J, with 16 bases between. The length of the CDR3 is 15 residues.